This TCR beta chain was recovered during a study of T cell repertoires in cytomegalovirus infection. About the research overall: Recently identified HLA-C-restricted CMV epitopes were among the peptides used. Indications of both CMV infection and matching HLA type were provided by public TCR beta signatures.

Notes on this clonotype: Its antigen is still unknown.

V was shortened by 5 bases and J by 4 bases, with 14 bases between the two germline ends. This CDR3 spans 14 amino acids. CDR1 is MNHEY, CDR2 SMNVEV, per germline (reference sequence). TCRdb re-called the reads with MiXCR, one entry per CDR3 protein. The table has about 830,000 distinct CDR3 sequences, over 25% seen once. Specimen: cultured CD8+ T cells from PBMCs, collected from culture after CMV antigen stimulation. This receptor was identified in a human donor in good health (CMV status not recorded). Some clones in this sample may be carry-over from other donors' samples. This chain links TRBV27 with TRBJ1-2; D perhaps matches TRBD1 (6 bases). The chain's CDR3 is CASSDRPGVYGYTF. DNA for the CDR3: TGTGCCAGCAGTGACAGGCCAGGGGTCTATGGCTACACCTTC.